These 4 T cell receptor beta chains came from one sample sequenced in a study of T cell changes during pregnancy in multiple sclerosis. Repertoires were generated with immunoSEQ multiplex PCR, while TCRdb's copy carries only in-frame clones and drops some. Counted here are about 50,000 clones, about 90% occurring once; the ten biggest clones make up 0.39%. The sequences come from CD4+ T cells from peripheral blood mononuclear cells, collected after pregnancy. The receptors stem from a female donor with multiple sclerosis, enrolled in a pregnancy study.

The genes are TRBV5-5 and TRBJ2-5; D not certain. Germline CDR1 is SGHKS and CDR2 is YYEKEE (reference sequence). V lost 1 base and J 2 bases, leaving 9 bases between the germline ends. This CDR3 is built from 14 residues. The CDR3 DNA reads as TGTGCCAGCAGCTTGAGTCTCAGGCAAGAGACCCAGTACTTC. Translated, it gives CASSLSLRQETQYF.

The chain recombines TRBV18 with TRBJ2-5; tentative D call: TRBD1 (5 bases). Germline CDR1 reads KGHSH; CDR2 reads LQKENI. The CDR3 covers 14 residues. V dropped 3 bases and J dropped 2 bases, with 10 bases sitting between them. The CDR3, as DNA: TGTGCCAGCTCACCGGGAACAGGACAAGAGACCCAGTACTTC. Its translation: CASSPGTGQETQYF.

V is TRBV18 and J is TRBJ2-1; TRBD1 matches 10 bases. CDR1 KGHSH and CDR2 LQKENI come from the germline V gene. J gave up 7 bases and V 2 bases, and 8 bases lay outside the gene matches. The CDR3 loop spans 16 amino acids. CDR3 in amino acids: CASSPIETGGKNEQFF. DNA for the CDR3: TGTGCCAGCTCACCAATTGAGACAGGGGGCAAAAATGAGCAGTTCTTC.

The V and J genes are TRBV5-8 and TRBJ1-5; 10 positions match TRBD1. V lost 4 bases and J lost 3; bases outside the gene matches: 7. CDR1 and CDR2 from the germline V gene are SGHTS and YDEGEE. The CDR3 consists of 16 residues. The CDR3 DNA reads TGTGCCAGCAGCCTAGGGACAGGGGATTCCAATCAGCCCCAGCATTTT. Its translation: CASSLGTGDSNQPQHF.